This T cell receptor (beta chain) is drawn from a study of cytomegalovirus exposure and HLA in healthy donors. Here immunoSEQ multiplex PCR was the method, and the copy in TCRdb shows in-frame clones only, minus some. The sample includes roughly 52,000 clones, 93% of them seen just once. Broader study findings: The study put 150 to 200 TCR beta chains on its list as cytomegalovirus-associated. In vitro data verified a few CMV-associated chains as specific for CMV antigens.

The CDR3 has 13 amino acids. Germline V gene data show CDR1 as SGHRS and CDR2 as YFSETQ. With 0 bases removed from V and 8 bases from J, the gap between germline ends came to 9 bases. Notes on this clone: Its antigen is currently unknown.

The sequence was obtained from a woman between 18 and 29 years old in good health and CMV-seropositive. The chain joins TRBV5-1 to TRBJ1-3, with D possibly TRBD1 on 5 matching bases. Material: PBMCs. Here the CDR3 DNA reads TGCGCCAGCAGCTTGGCCGGGGGGGACACCATATATTTT. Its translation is CASSLAGGDTIYF.